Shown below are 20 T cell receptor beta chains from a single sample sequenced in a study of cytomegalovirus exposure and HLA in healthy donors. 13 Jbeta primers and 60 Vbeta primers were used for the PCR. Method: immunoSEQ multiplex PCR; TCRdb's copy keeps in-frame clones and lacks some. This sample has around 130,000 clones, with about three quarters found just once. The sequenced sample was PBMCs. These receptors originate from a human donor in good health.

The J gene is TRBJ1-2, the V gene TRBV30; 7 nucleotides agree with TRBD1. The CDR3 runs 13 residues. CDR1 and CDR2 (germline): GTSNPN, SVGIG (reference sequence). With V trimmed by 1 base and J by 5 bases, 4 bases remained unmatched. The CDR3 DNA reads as TGTGCCTGGAGTGACGCGGGACAGTATGGCTACACCTTC. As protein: CAWSDAGQYGYTF.

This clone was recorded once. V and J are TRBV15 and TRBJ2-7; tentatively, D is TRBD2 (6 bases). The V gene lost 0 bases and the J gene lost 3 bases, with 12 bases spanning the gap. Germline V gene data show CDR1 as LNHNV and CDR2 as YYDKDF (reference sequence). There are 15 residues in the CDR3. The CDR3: CATSREMGGYYEQYF. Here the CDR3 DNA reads TGTGCCACCAGCAGAGAGATGGGAGGCTACTACGAGCAGTACTTC.

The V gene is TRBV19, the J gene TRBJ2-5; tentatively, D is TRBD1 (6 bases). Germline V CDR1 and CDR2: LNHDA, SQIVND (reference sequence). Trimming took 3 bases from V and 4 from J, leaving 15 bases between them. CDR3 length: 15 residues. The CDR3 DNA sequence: TGTGCCAGTAGTATGGACCAGGGGCAGAGAGAGACCCAGTACTTC. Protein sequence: CASSMDQGQRETQYF.

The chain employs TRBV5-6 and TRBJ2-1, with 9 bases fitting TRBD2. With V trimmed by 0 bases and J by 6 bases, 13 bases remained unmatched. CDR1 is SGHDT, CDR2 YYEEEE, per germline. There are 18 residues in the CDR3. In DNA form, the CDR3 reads TGTGCCAGCAGCTTGGAGGTAGCGGGAGCCCGCGGTGCCAATGAGCAGTTCTTC. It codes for CASSLEVAGARGANEQFF.

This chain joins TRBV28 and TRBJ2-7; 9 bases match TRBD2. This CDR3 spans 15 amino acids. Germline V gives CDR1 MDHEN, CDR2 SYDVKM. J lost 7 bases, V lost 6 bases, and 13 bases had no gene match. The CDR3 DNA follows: TGTGCCAGCAGCCGGGTGGGTAGCGGGAGTTTTGAGCAGTACTTC. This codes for CASSRVGSGSFEQYF.

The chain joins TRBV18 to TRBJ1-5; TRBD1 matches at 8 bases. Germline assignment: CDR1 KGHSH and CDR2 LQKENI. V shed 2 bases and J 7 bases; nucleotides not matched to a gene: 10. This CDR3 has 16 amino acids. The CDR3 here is CASSPNAPGGQQPQHF. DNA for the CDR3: TGTGCCAGCTCACCAAACGCCCCAGGGGGCCAGCAGCCCCAGCATTTT.

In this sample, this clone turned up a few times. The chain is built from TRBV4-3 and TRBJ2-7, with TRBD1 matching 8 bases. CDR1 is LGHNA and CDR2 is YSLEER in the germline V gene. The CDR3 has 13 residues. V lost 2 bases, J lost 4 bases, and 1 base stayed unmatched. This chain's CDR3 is CASSQTGGYEQYF. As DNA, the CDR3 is TGCGCCAGCAGCCAAACAGGGGGGTACGAGCAGTACTTC.

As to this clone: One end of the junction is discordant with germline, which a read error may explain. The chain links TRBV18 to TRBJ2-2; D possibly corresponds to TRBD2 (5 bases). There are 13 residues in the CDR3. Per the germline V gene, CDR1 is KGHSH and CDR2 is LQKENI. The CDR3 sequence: CASSNQNTGEPFF. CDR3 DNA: TGTGCCAGCTCGAACCAGAACACCGGGGAGCCGTTTTTT.

In DNA, the CDR3 is TGTGCCAGCAGCCGCATACCCCGGACTAGGAGCGCAGATACGCAGTATTTT. Translating gives CASSRIPRTRSADTQYF. The chain uses TRBV7-3 and TRBJ2-3; 7 nucleotides match TRBD2. The junction had 15 bases not matched to a gene; V was cut back by 5 bases and J by 4 bases. The germline V gene has CDR1 SGHTA and CDR2 FQGTGA. The CDR3 totals 17 residues.

The CDR3 sequence: CASREGQGALEKLFF. CDR3 sequence (DNA): TGTGCCAGCAGGGAAGGACAGGGGGCATTGGAAAAACTGTTTTTT. The rearrangement uses TRBV7-9 and TRBJ1-4, with 11 bases identical to TRBD1. With V trimmed by 6 bases and J by 8 bases, 8 bases remained unmatched. The CDR3 runs to 15 residues. CDR1 SEHNR and CDR2 FQNEAQ come from the germline V gene (reference sequence).

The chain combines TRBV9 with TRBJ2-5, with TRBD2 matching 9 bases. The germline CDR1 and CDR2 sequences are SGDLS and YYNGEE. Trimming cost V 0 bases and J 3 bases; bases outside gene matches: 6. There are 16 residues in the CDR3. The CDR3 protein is CASSVGALAGKETQYF. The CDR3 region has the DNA TGTGCCAGCAGCGTAGGCGCTCTAGCGGGGAAAGAGACCCAGTACTTC.

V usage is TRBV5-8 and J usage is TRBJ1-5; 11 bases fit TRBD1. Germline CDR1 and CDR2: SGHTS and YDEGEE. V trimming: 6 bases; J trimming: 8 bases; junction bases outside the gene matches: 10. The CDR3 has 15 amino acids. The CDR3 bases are TGTGCCAGCACCGGGACAGGGGGGTGGGTAGAGCCCCAGCATTTT. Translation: CASTGTGGWVEPQHF.

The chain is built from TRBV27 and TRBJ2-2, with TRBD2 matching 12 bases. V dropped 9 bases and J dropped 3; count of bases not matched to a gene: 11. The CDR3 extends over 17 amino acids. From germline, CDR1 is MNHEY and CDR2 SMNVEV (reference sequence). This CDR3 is CARVLAGGGSDTGELFF. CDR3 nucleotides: TGTGCCAGGGTCCTAGCGGGAGGGGGGTCGGACACCGGGGAGCTGTTTTTT.

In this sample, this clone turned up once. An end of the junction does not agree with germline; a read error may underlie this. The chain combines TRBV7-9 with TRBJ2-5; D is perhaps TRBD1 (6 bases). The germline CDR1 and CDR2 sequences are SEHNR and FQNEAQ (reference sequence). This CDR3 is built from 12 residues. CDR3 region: CSSSNRVMTQYF. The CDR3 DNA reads TGTTCCAGCAGCAACAGGGTAATGACCCAGTACTTC.

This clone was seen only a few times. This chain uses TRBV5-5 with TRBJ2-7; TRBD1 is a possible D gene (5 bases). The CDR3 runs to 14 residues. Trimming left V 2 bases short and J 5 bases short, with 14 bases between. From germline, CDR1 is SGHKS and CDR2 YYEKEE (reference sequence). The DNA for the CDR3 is TGTGCCAGCAGCTTACGCAGGGTCCCGGACGAGCAGTACTTC. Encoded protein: CASSLRRVPDEQYF.

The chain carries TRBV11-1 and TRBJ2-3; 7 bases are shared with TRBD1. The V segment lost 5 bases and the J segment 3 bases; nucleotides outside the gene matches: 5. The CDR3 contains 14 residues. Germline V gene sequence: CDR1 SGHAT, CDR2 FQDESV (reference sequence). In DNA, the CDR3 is TGTGCCAGCAGCCATAGACAGGGTACAGATACGCAGTATTTT. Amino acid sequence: CASSHRQGTDTQYF.

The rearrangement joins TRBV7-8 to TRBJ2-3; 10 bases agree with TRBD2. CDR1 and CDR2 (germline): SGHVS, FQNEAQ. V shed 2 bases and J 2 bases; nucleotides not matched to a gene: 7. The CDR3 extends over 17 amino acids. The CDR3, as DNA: TGTGCCAGCAGCTTAAGCGGAAGCGGGGGGGCCACAGATACGCAGTATTTT. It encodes CASSLSGSGGATDTQYF.

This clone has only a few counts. The CDR3 DNA reads as TGTGCCAGCAGCTTGTTCGGGACAGGGGGGAGCGGGGAGCTGTTTTTT. It translates to CASSLFGTGGSGELFF. The chain combines TRBV5-4 with TRBJ2-2, with TRBD1 matching over 11 bases. Per germline, CDR1 SGHNT and CDR2 YYREEE (reference sequence). This CDR3 contains 16 residues. The V segment lost 1 base and the J segment 7 bases; nucleotides outside the gene matches: 6. Drawing the rest from reference TRBV5-4 and TRBJ2-2, the complete variable domain is ETGVTQSPTHLIKTRGQQVTLRCSSQSGHNTVSWYQQALGQGPQFIFQYYREEENGRGNFPPRFSGLQFPNYSSELNVNALELDDSALYLCASSLFGTGGSGELFFGEGSRLTVL.

The CDR3, as DNA: TGTGCCAGCAGCTCAACAGGGGGCTCGATCTATGGCTACACCTTC. Residues: CASSSTGGSIYGYTF. The rearrangement links TRBV5-4 to TRBJ1-2; 9 nucleotides match TRBD1. J gave up 4 bases and V 3 bases, and 7 bases lay outside the gene matches. The CDR3 spans 15 residues. Germline values: CDR1 SGHNT, CDR2 YYREEE (reference sequence).

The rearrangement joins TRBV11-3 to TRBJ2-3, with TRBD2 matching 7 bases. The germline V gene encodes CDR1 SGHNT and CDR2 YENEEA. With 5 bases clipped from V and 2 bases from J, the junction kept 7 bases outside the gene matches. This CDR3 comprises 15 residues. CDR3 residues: CASSPGSGDTDTQYF. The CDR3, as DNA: TGTGCCAGCAGCCCGGGGAGCGGGGACACAGATACGCAGTATTTT.